The clone carrying this T cell receptor beta chain appeared a single time. The germline gives CDR1 SNHLY, CDR2 FYNNEI. This CDR3 is 13 amino acids long. Trimming took 8 bases from V and 2 from J; bases not matched to a gene: 3. These data are taken from a study of blood T cell repertoires in COVID-19. Whole-study context: Sites across the United States, Italy and Spain contributed samples from acute and convalescent COVID-19. T cells, B-cell-depleted T cells, or PBMCs provided the cDNA or gDNA that served as material.

In the authors' workflow: Estimates of nucleated cell counts were drawn from the amplification of reference gene primers. TCRdb's table, derived via immunoSEQ multiplex PCR, lists solely in-frame clones and lacks some. For V, J and clone size, that table is used; D and trimming come from the DNA. The sample has fewer than 200,000 clones, nearly 80% seen once. The specimen sequenced was peripheral blood. The TCR was taken from an older woman with acute or convalescent COVID-19. The chain recombines TRBV2 with TRBJ1-3; TRBD1 agrees at 7 bases. CDR3 nucleotide sequence: TGTGCCAGCCCTGACAGGGCTGGAAACACCATATATTTT. Protein: CASPDRAGNTIYF. Using reference TRBV2 and TRBJ1-3 for the parts outside the CDR3, the full variable domain is EPEVTQTPSHQVTQMGQEVILRCVPISNHLYFYWYRQILGQKVEFLVSFYNNEISEKSEIFDDQFSVERPDGSNFTLKIRSTKLEDSAMYFCASPDRAGNTIYFGEGSWLTVV.